Presented here are 13 T cell receptor beta chains from one specimen sequenced in a study of tumor-infiltrating lymphocytes in localized non-small cell lung cancer. Sequencing used immunoSEQ multiplex PCR; TCRdb keeps in-frame clones, though not all of them. The sample consists of 25,000 to 30,000 clones, 70% to 90% of them appearing once. Sequencing was done on a sample of lung tumor tissue. The origin of the receptors is a human donor with non-small cell lung cancer.

In the case of this clone: The germline gene is not matched at one end of the junction; a read error may be the cause. The rearrangement links TRBV7-7 to TRBJ2-5; D gene unclear. CDR1 SSHAT and CDR2 FNYEAQ come from the germline V gene (reference sequence). The CDR3 sequence is 15 residues long. In nucleotides, the CDR3 is TGTGCTAGCAGCTTTTCGTCATATCCCGGGGAGACCCAGTACTTC. Translated, it gives CASSFSSYPGETQYF.

This chain joins TRBV29-1 and TRBJ2-3, with 10 nucleotides matching TRBD2. This CDR3 is 13 amino acids long. V shed 2 bases and J 4 bases; nucleotides not matched to a gene: 0. Germline V gene data show CDR1 as SQVTM and CDR2 as ANQGSEA. DNA of the CDR3: TGCAGCGTTGAAACTAGCGGGGCAGATACGCAGTATTTT. Its protein product is CSVETSGADTQYF.

This chain links TRBV20-1 with TRBJ2-7; D is uncertain. Trimming left V 7 bases short and J 0 bases short, with 7 bases between. This CDR3 region has 11 residues. Germline CDR1 and CDR2: DFQATT and SNEGSKA (reference sequence). The CDR3 reads CSGRGSYEQYF. CDR3 coding DNA: TGCAGTGGTCGTGGCTCCTACGAGCAGTACTTC.

The chain has TRBV10-3 and TRBJ1-2; a possible D gene is TRBD1 (5 bases). Trimming cost V 2 bases and J 4 bases, with 11 bases left between them. Per the germline V gene, CDR1 is ENHRY and CDR2 is SYGVKD. The CDR3 has 14 residues. The CDR3 loop reads CAISEVTAPYGYTF. Here the CDR3 DNA reads TGTGCCATCAGTGAGGTGACAGCTCCCTATGGCTACACCTTC.

This chain links TRBV5-1 with TRBJ2-1; D ambiguous. The CDR3 sequence is 15 residues long. V gave up 1 base and J gave up 1 base, with 9 bases separating them. The germline V gene has CDR1 SGHRS and CDR2 YFSETQ. The CDR3 spells CASSLMGLSYNEQFF. The CDR3, as DNA: TGCGCCAGCAGCTTGATGGGGTTATCCTACAATGAGCAGTTCTTC.

The V gene is TRBV7-2, the J gene TRBJ1-3; possible D gene TRBD1, 5 bases. Germline CDR1 is SGHTA and CDR2 is FQGNSA. The CDR3 is 15 amino acids. V was cut by 5 bases and J by 0 bases, with 11 bases left in between. The DNA for the CDR3 is TGTGCCAGCAGCCGCCAGGGAGACTCTGGAAACACCATATATTTT. Its protein product is CASSRQGDSGNTIYF.

The V and J genes are TRBV4-1 and TRBJ1-1; a possible D gene is TRBD1 (6 bases). V lost 4 bases and J lost 4, with 19 bases in between. The germline V gene has CDR1 MGHRA and CDR2 YSYEKL. This CDR3 comprises 16 residues. The CDR3 bases are TGCGCCAGCAGCCGGCAACAGGGCGGTCGAGGCACTGAAGCTTTCTTT. Amino acid sequence: CASSRQQGGRGTEAFF.

The gene calls are TRBV5-1 and TRBJ1-6; 8 positions agree with TRBD1. Per the germline V gene, CDR1 is SGHRS and CDR2 is YFSETQ. This CDR3 contains 15 residues. Unmatched junction bases numbered 5, after V lost 4 bases and J lost 5 bases. CDR3 bases: TGCGCCAGCAGCCTCGGACAGGGCGATAATTCACCCCTCCACTTT. Translated: CASSLGQGDNSPLHF.

The chain has TRBV9 and TRBJ1-2, with TRBD1 identical over 7 bases. Germline assignment: CDR1 SGDLS and CDR2 YYNGEE. The length of the CDR3 is 18 residues. After removal of 0 bases from V and 0 bases from J, the junction contained 11 bases not matched to a gene. The chain's CDR3 is CASSVAPGTAAPNYGYTF. CDR3 nucleotide sequence: TGTGCCAGCAGCGTAGCACCAGGGACAGCGGCTCCTAACTATGGCTACACCTTC.

This chain joins TRBV7-2 and TRBJ2-3, with a weak D call TRBD1 (6 bases). The CDR3 consists of 17 residues. The germline CDR1 and CDR2 sequences are SGHTA and FQGNSA. Trimming shortened V by 0 bases and J by 3 bases, and 16 bases separated the two germline ends. Here the CDR3 DNA reads TGTGCCAGCAGCTTAGCGTCTGGGACACTGGCTACAGATACGCAGTATTTT. Its protein product is CASSLASGTLATDTQYF.

This clone was seen just once. The chain has TRBV27 and TRBJ1-5, with 11 bases that match TRBD1. The germline gives CDR1 MNHEY, CDR2 SMNVEV (reference sequence). J lost 0 bases, V lost 6 bases, and 4 bases had no gene match. CDR3 length: 16 residues. For the CDR3, the DNA is TGTGCCAGCAGCCGAGGACAGGGGGCTAGCAATCAGCCCCAGCATTTT. Protein sequence: CASSRGQGASNQPQHF.

The chain has TRBV7-2 and TRBJ2-1, with D maybe TRBD1 (5 bases). This CDR3 comprises 18 residues. V lost 5 bases, J lost 5 bases, and 25 bases lay in between. Germline CDR1 reads SGHTA; CDR2 reads FQGNSA. CDR3 bases: TGTGCCAGCAGCCCAAAGGGGTCGAACCCGAGGATCAACAATGAGCAGTTCTTC. Translated, it gives CASSPKGSNPRINNEQFF.

The rearrangement links TRBV5-1 to TRBJ1-5; D gene unclear. This CDR3 region has 15 residues. The V gene's germline CDR1 is SGHRS and CDR2 YFSETQ. The V end lost 0 bases, the J end lost 3 bases, and 10 bases lay between the germline ends. CDR3 in DNA: TGCGCCAGCAGCTTGGACACCGCACCCAATCAGCCCCAGCATTTT. Translated: CASSLDTAPNQPQHF.